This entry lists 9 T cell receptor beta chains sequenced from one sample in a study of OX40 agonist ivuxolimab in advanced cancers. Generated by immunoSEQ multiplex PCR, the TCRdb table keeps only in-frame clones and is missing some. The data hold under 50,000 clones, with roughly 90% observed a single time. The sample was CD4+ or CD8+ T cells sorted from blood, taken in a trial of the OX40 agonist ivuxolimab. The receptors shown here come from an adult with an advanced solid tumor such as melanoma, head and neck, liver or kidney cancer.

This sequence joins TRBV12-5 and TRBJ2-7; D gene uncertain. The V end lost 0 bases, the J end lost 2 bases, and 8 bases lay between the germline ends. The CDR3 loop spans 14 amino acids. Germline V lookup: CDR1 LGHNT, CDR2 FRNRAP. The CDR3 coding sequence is TGTGCTAGTGGTTTGGTAGGCTCGACCTACGAGCAGTACTTC. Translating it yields CASGLVGSTYEQYF.

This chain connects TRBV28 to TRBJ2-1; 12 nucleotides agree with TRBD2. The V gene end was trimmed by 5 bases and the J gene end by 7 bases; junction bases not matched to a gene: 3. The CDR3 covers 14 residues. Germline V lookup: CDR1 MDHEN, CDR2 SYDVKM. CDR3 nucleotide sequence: TGTGCCAGCAGTCCCGGGACTAGCGGGAATGAGCAGTTCTTC. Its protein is CASSPGTSGNEQFF.

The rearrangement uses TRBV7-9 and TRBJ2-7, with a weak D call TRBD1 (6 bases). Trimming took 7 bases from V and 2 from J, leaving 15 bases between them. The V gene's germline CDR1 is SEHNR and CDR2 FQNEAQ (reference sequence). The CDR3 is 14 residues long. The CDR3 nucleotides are TGTGCCAGCATCCGCCAGGACAGCCCCTACGAGCAGTACTTC. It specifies CASIRQDSPYEQYF. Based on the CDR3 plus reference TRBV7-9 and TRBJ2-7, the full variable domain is DTGVSQNPRHKITKRGQNVTFRCDPISEHNRLYWYRQTLGQGPEFLTYFQNEAQLEKSRLLSDRFSAERPKGSFSTLEIQRTEQGDSAMYLCASIRQDSPYEQYFGPGTRLTVT.

The CDR3 DNA follows: TGTGCCTGGAGTGGTCCACCAAACTATGGCTACACCTTC. It specifies CAWSGPPNYGYTF. The chain has TRBV30 and TRBJ1-2; D unresolved. Germline V gene data show CDR1 as GTSNPN and CDR2 as SVGIG (reference sequence). The CDR3 consists of 13 residues. The V end lost 1 base, the J end lost 2 bases, and 8 bases lay between the germline ends.

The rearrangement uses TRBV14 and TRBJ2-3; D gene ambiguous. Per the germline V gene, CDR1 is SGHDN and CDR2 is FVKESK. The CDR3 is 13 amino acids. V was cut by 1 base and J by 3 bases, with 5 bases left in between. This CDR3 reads CASSQVRTDTQYF. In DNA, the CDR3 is TGTGCCAGCAGCCAAGTCCGTACAGATACGCAGTATTTT.

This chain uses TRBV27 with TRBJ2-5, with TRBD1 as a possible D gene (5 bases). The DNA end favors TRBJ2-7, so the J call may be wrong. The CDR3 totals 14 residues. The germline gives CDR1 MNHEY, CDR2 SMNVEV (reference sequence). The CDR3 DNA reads TGTGCCAGCAGTTTGGCAGGGCAACTCTACGAGCAGTACTTC. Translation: CASSLAGQLYEQYF.

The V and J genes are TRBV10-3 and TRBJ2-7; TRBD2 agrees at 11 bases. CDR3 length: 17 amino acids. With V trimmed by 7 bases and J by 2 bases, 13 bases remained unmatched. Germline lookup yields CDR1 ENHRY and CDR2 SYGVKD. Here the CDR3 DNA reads TGTGCCATCAATGATCTAGCGGGGGGTCGTCCAACCTACGAGCAGTACTTC. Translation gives CAINDLAGGRPTYEQYF.

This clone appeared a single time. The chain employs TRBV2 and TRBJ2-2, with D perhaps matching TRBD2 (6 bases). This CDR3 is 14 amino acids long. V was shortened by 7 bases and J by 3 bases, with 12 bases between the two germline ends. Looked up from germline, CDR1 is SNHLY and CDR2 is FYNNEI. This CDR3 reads CASMVGSYTGELFF. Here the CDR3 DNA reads TGTGCCAGCATGGTCGGGAGTTACACCGGGGAGCTGTTTTTT.

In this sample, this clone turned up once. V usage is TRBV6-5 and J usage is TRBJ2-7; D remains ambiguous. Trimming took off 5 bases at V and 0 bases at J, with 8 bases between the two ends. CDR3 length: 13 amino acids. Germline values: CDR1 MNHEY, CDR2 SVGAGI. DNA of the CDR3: TGTGCCAGCAGTAAGGGCAGCTCCTACGAGCAGTACTTC. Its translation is CASSKGSSYEQYF.